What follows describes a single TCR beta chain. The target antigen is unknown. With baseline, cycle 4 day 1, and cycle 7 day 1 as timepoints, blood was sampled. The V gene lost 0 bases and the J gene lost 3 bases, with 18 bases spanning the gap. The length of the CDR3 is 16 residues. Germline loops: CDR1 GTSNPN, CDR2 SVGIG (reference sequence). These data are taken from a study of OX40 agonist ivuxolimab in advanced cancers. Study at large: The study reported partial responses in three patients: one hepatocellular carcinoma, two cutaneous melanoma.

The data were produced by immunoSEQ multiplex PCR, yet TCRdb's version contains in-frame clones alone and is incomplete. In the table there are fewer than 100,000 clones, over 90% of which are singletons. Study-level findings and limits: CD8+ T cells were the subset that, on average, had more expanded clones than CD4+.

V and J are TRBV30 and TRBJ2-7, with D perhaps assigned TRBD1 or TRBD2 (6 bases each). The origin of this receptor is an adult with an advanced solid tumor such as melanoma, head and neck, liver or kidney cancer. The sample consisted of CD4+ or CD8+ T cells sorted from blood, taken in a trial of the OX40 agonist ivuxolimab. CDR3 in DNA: TGTGCCTGGAGTGTAGGTCGAACAGAGGGGGGCTACGAGCAGTACTTC. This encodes CAWSVGRTEGGYEQYF.